Each of the 18 T cell receptor beta chains below was sequenced from the same sample in a study of T cell clonality in common variable immunodeficiency. Study results and limitations: Fewer deletions and N-nucleotide insertions were reportedly seen in common variable immunodeficiency TCR beta sequences.

These receptors' antigens are unknown. Generated by immunoSEQ multiplex PCR, the TCRdb table keeps only in-frame clones and is missing some. Recorded here are about 19,000 clones, none singletons. The sample consisted of peripheral blood mononuclear cells. These receptors all come from a human donor with common variable immunodeficiency.

This clone occurred a few times. The CDR3 end is not reached by the read, which stops 3 residues before it; the germline J gene fills it in. The chain has TRBV7-6 and TRBJ2-6, with D unclear. The germline V gene encodes CDR1 SGHVS and CDR2 FNYEAQ. The CDR3 spans 15 residues. V shed 5 bases and J shed 0 bases, with 8 bases lying between them. CDR3 in amino acids: CASSSIPSGANVLTF. Partial CDR3 DNA: TGTGCCAGCAGCAGCATCCCCTCTGGGGCCAACGTC.

Worth noting for this clone: The read terminates 3 residues ahead of where the CDR3 ends, so the germline J gene completes it. The chain is built from TRBV7-3 and TRBJ1-6; possible D gene TRBD1, 6 bases. The germline CDR1 and CDR2 sequences are SGHTA and FQGTGA. The CDR3 is made up of 15 amino acids. Trimming shortened V by 5 bases and J by 8 bases, and 16 bases separated the two germline ends. The sequenced part of the CDR3 DNA is TGTGCCAGCAGCCCTACAGGGACGAGGGATTCACCC. The encoded protein is CASSPTGTRDSP. The whole CDR3 reads CASSPTGTRDSPLHF.

There are many counts of this clone. The CDR3 end is not reached by the read, which stops 3 residues before it; the germline J gene fills it in. The chain joins TRBV6-2 or TRBV6-3 to TRBJ2-4, with D tentatively TRBD2 (6 bases). Germline lookup yields CDR1 MNHEY and CDR2 SVGEGT. Trimming shortened V by 2 bases and J by 8 bases, and 19 bases separated the two germline ends. CDR3 length: 16 residues. CDR3 DNA (partial): TGTGCCAGCAGTTACCGTGGGACTTTGCTCGTAGACATT. Its translation: CASSYRGTLLVDI. The CDR3 reads in full as CASSYRGTLLVDIQYF.

Notes on this clone: The observed sequence ends 3 residues before the CDR3 terminus, with the missing tail filled in from the germline J gene. The gene calls are TRBV7-9 and TRBJ1-6, with 7 bases fitting TRBD1. The trim removed 5 bases at V and 6 bases at J, leaving 7 bases unmatched. Germline V gene sequence: CDR1 SEHNR, CDR2 FQNEAQ (reference sequence). The CDR3 runs 15 residues. The DNA read from the CDR3 is TGTGCCAGCAGCGAAGGGGGACAGCCTAATTCACCC. Encoded protein: CASSEGGQPNSP. The whole CDR3 sequence reads CASSEGGQPNSPLHF. Complete variable domain (other parts from reference TRBV7-9 and TRBJ1-6): DTGVSQNPRHKITKRGQNVTFRCDPISEHNRLYWYRQTLGQGPEFLTYFQNEAQLEKSRLLSDRFSAERPKGSFSTLEIQRTEQGDSAMYLCASSEGGQPNSPLHFGNGTRLTVT.

With regard to this clone: The read comes to an end 3 residues before the CDR3 does, leaving the germline J gene to fill in the end. This rearrangement joins TRBV7-6 to TRBJ1-1; tentatively, D is TRBD1 (5 bases). This CDR3 is built from 14 residues. Germline CDR1 SGHVS, CDR2 FNYEAQ. V was cut by 8 bases and J by 3 bases, with 16 bases left in between. The CDR3: CASAAQGLDTEAFF. The DNA read from the CDR3 is TGTGCCAGCGCAGCGCAGGGCTTGGACACTGAA.

On this clone itself: The CDR3 end lies 3 residues beyond the end of the read and is filled in from the germline J gene. The chain carries TRBV6-2 or TRBV6-3 and TRBJ1-2; perhaps TRBD1 as D (6 bases). The CDR3 runs 12 residues. The ends were cut back, 10 bases at V and 2 bases at J, with 11 bases in the middle. Germline values: CDR1 MNHEY, CDR2 SVGEGT. The CDR3 spells CATTGGNYGYTF. CDR3 bases read: TGTGCCACGACAGGAGGGAACTATGGC.

This clone was counted ten times or more. CDR3 residues: CAWSGTGGIETQYF. The CDR3 bases that were read are TGTGCCTGGTCCGGGACAGGGGGGATAGAGACC. The chain uses TRBV30 and TRBJ2-5; 11 nucleotides match TRBD1. With the read ending 3 residues before the CDR3 end, the germline J gene is used to fill in that end. CDR3 length: 14 amino acids. Germline CDR1 and CDR2: GTSNPN and SVGIG (reference sequence). The trim removed 5 bases at V and 4 bases at J, leaving 6 bases unmatched.

By proportion, this clone is large. With the read ending 3 residues before the CDR3 end, the germline J gene is used to fill in that end. This rearrangement joins TRBV24-1 to TRBJ2-3; D is possibly TRBD1 (6 bases). The CDR3 sequence is 15 residues long. V was cut by 4 bases and J by 1 base, with 11 bases left in between. Germline assignment: CDR1 KGHDR and CDR2 SFDVKD. CDR3 sequence: CATSDPRTGTDTQYF. The part of the CDR3 DNA that was read is TGTGCCACCAGTGACCCACGGACAGGCACAGATACG.

As concerns this clone: The CDR3 end falls 3 residues outside the read, so it is completed with the germline J gene. This chain uses TRBV7-2 with TRBJ1-1; no reliable D call. V was trimmed by 3 bases and J by 6 bases, leaving 14 bases between them. Germline-derived CDR1 and CDR2 are SGHTA and FQGNSA. This CDR3 is built from 14 residues. Incomplete CDR3 DNA: TGTGCCAGCAGCTTGTCCGGGGTGGAGGCTGAA. Amino acid sequence: CASSLSGVEAE. The full-length CDR3 reads as CASSLSGVEAEAFF.

This clone was counted only a few times. The read ends 3 residues before the CDR3 terminus; that terminus is restored from the germline J gene. The V gene is TRBV6-2 or TRBV6-3, the J gene TRBJ1-5; 8 bases line up with TRBD1. There are 16 residues in the CDR3. V lost 6 bases and J lost 1; bases outside the gene matches: 8. Per the germline V gene, CDR1 is MNHEY and CDR2 is SVGEGT. The covered CDR3 bases are TGTGCCAGCAGGACACGACAGGGGACAAGCAATCAGCCC. It translates to CASRTRQGTSNQP. The complete CDR3 sequence is CASRTRQGTSNQPQHF.

With respect to this clone: The CDR3 end is not reached by the read, which stops 3 residues before it; the germline J gene fills it in. The J gene is TRBJ2-7, the V gene TRBV2; tentatively, D is TRBD1 (6 bases). The CDR3 extends over 14 amino acids. Trimming stripped 3 bases from V and 6 bases from J, with 15 bases between. CDR1 and CDR2 from the germline V gene are SNHLY and FYNNEI. The DNA read from the CDR3 is TGTGCCAGCAGTGATCGTCAGGGGCTTGGCGAG. Translation: CASSDRQGLGE. The whole CDR3 protein is CASSDRQGLGEQYF. Full variable domain (rest looked up from reference TRBV2 and TRBJ2-7): EPEVTQTPSHQVTQMGQEVILRCVPISNHLYFYWYRQILGQKVEFLVSFYNNEISEKSEIFDDQFSVERPDGSNFTLKIRSTKLEDSAMYFCASSDRQGLGEQYFGPGTRLTVT.

About this clone itself: The observed sequence ends 3 residues before the CDR3 terminus, with the missing tail filled in from the germline J gene. J is TRBJ1-4 and V is TRBV7-2; 7 bases align to TRBD1. The V gene's germline CDR1 is SGHTA and CDR2 FQGNSA. The CDR3 contains 14 residues. The covered CDR3 bases are TGTGCCAGCAGCTCAAACCCTCACAGGGGCGGA. Protein product: CASSSNPHRGG. The whole CDR3 sequence is CASSSNPHRGGLFF.

This clone was detected a few times. The CDR3 end is not reached by the read, which stops 3 residues before it; the germline J gene fills it in. V and J are TRBV6-1 and TRBJ2-7; D is possibly TRBD1 (5 bases). Trimming pared 3 bases from V and 5 bases from J, leaving 11 bases between. From germline, CDR1 is MNHNS and CDR2 SASEGT. This CDR3 has 13 residues. The sequenced CDR3 bases are TGTGCCAGCAGTGATCAGGGCGGCGACGAG. Protein product: CASSDQGGDE. The CDR3 reads in full as CASSDQGGDEQYF.

This clone was seen repeatedly, ten times or more. Read sequence stops 3 residues before the CDR3 end, and the germline J gene provides the missing end. The genes are TRBV7-3 and TRBJ2-1; perhaps TRBD1 as D (6 bases). CDR1 SGHTA and CDR2 FQGTGA come from the germline V gene. The CDR3 consists of 12 residues. The V end lost 6 bases, the J end lost 8 bases, and 11 bases lay between the germline ends. CDR3 DNA (partial): TGTGCCAGCAGTCCACAGGGCGATGAG. As protein: CASSPQGDE. The complete CDR3 sequence is CASSPQGDEQFF.

About this clone itself: The read terminates 3 residues ahead of where the CDR3 ends, so the germline J gene completes it. The rearrangement links TRBV5-4 to TRBJ2-1; 7 bases are shared with TRBD1. V was clipped by 2 bases and J by 5 bases; unmatched bases: 4. The CDR3 spans 14 residues. Germline CDR1 and CDR2: SGHNT and YYREEE (reference sequence). The CDR3 spells CASSFIGTDNEQFF. The CDR3 bases that were read are TGTGCCAGCAGCTTCATTGGGACAGACAATGAG.

This clone was seen at least ten times. The CDR3 is cut off 3 residues early in the read; its end comes from the germline J gene. V and J are TRBV20-1 and TRBJ2-1; maybe TRBD2 (5 bases). The CDR3 has 13 amino acids. The germline CDR1 and CDR2 sequences are DFQATT and SNEGSKA (reference sequence). V dropped 2 bases and J dropped 4 bases, with 9 bases sitting between them. The CDR3 DNA, read in part, is TGCAGTGCTAGACTAGCCGAGTACAATGAG. This gives the protein CSARLAEYNE. The whole CDR3 region reads CSARLAEYNEQFF.

Only a few counts were recorded for this clone. The CDR3 is cut off 3 residues early in the read; its end comes from the germline J gene. The chain recombines TRBV2 with TRBJ2-5; 7 nucleotides match TRBD2. This CDR3 has 15 residues. Trimming cost V 2 bases and J 2 bases; bases outside gene matches: 5. CDR1 is SNHLY and CDR2 is FYNNEI in the germline V gene. The sequenced part of the CDR3 DNA is TGTGCCAGCAGTGAATGGGGGGGACTGCAAGAGACC. Protein product: CASSEWGGLQET. The CDR3 in full is CASSEWGGLQETQYF.

This clone has a handful of counts. From the germline J gene comes the end of the CDR3, since the read stops 3 residues before it. V is TRBV5-4 and J is TRBJ2-7; TRBD2 is a possible D gene (5 bases). CDR1 SGHNT and CDR2 YYREEE come from the germline V gene (reference sequence). Trimming took off 4 bases at V and 1 base at J, with 12 bases between the two ends. This CDR3 comprises 14 residues. CDR3 sequence reads: CASSHKEGSYEQYF. The covered CDR3 bases are TGTGCCAGCAGCCATAAAGAGGGTTCCTACGAG.